The clone carrying this TCR beta chain was counted ten times or more. Antigen specificity is unknown. Barcoded TCR alpha and TCR beta cDNA libraries with UMIs came from 5'RACE using constant-segment primers. MiXCR was run by TCRdb on the 5' RACE reads, yielding one entry per CDR3 protein. This table holds about 350,000 distinct CDR3 sequences, 12% to 15% found once. This sample is drawn from a study of T-cell memory formation after mild COVID-19. Across the study: Clusters were largely donor specific. Findings and caveats of the study: Clones contracting across day 15 to 85 had a balanced CD4/CD8 profile; later expanding clones leaned CD4+.

From germline, CDR1 is SNHLY and CDR2 FYNNEI. With V trimmed by 5 bases and J by 5 bases, 8 bases remained unmatched. This CDR3 contains 14 residues. This sequence was found in a man between 18 and 35 years old who had mild COVID-19 (a few samples of this study predate the infection). Cell type and time point are not known. Sequenced material: PBMCs or a T cell subset sorted from them (not recorded which). The chain uses TRBV2 and TRBJ2-5; 7 bases line up with TRBD1. The CDR3 DNA is TGTGCCAGCAGTCCCCGACAGGGTCGGGAGACCCAGTACTTC. It yields the protein CASSPRQGRETQYF.